Sequencing of this T cell receptor beta chain was carried out in a study of OX40 agonist ivuxolimab in advanced cancers. This CDR3 region has 13 residues. The ends were cut back, 0 bases at V and 7 bases at J, with 9 bases in the middle. Germline assignment: CDR1 MGHRA and CDR2 YSYEKL. The repertoire was sequenced with immunoSEQ multiplex PCR; TCRdb's copy has only in-frame clones and lacks some. The sample holds 15,000 to 20,000 clones, over 75% seen once. The sequence derives from an adult with an advanced solid tumor such as melanoma, head and neck, liver or kidney cancer. Sequences were derived from CD4+ or CD8+ T cells sorted from blood, sampled in a trial of the OX40 agonist ivuxolimab. The chain uses TRBV4-1 and TRBJ1-2; no clear D. The CDR3 sequence: CASSQDSVFGYTF. CDR3 nucleotide sequence: TGCGCCAGCAGCCAAGATTCAGTATTTGGCTACACCTTC.